This T cell receptor beta chain was obtained from a study of cytomegalovirus exposure and HLA in healthy donors. The junction had 13 bases not matched to a gene; V was cut back by 4 bases and J by 4 bases. The germline CDR1 and CDR2 sequences are MGHRA and YSYEKL. This CDR3 region has 17 residues. Both 60 Vbeta primers and 13 Jbeta primers went into the PCR. The protocol was immunoSEQ multiplex PCR, while the TCRdb copy is restricted to in-frame clones and leaves out a portion. The sample holds fewer than 85,000 clones, 60% to 75% seen once. The V gene is TRBV4-1, the J gene TRBJ2-5, with 9 bases matching TRBD1. Sample: PBMCs. This sequence was found in a woman aged 40-49 years in good health and CMV-seropositive. The CDR3 DNA sequence: TGCGCCAGCAGCCCTAGTGGCCAAGCGGGACAGGGAGAGACCCAGTACTTC. Translation gives CASSPSGQAGQGETQYF.